The present T cell receptor (beta chain) was sequenced within a study of shared T cell receptors in the human thymus. Germline CDR1 is LNHNV and CDR2 is YYDKDF (reference sequence). The CDR3 length is 18 residues. Germline trimming cut 0 bases from V and 7 bases from J; bases unmatched to any gene: 14. Data came from immunoSEQ multiplex PCR; TCRdb stores just in-frame clones and leaves some out. The sample includes approximately 490,000 clones, about 80% of them seen just once. The same data also went into a second study, on human thymus T cells. This second study notes: Thymus was obtained from resections taken during corrective heart surgery.

Sequencing was performed on thymocytes. The chain recombines TRBV15 with TRBJ2-4; 8 bases fit TRBD2. The receptor was derived from a boy younger than two with a congenital heart defect. CDR3 DNA sequence: TGTGCCACCAGCAGAGATTGGGGTAGCGGGAAAGGAGAGAACATTCAGTACTTC. It yields the protein CATSRDWGSGKGENIQYF.